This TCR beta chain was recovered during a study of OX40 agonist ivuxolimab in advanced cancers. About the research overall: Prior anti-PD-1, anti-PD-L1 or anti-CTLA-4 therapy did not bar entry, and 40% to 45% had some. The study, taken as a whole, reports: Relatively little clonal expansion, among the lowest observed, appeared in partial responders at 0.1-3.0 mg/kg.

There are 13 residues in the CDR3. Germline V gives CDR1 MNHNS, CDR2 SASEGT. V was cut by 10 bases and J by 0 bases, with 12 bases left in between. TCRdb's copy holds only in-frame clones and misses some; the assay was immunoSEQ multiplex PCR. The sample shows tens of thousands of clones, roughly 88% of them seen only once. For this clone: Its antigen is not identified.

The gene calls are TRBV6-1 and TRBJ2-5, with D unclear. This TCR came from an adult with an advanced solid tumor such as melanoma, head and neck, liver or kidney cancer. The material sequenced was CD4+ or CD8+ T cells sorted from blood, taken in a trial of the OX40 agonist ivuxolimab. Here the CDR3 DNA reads TGTGCCACGTGGAAAGGGTACCAAGAGACCCAGTACTTC. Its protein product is CATWKGYQETQYF.